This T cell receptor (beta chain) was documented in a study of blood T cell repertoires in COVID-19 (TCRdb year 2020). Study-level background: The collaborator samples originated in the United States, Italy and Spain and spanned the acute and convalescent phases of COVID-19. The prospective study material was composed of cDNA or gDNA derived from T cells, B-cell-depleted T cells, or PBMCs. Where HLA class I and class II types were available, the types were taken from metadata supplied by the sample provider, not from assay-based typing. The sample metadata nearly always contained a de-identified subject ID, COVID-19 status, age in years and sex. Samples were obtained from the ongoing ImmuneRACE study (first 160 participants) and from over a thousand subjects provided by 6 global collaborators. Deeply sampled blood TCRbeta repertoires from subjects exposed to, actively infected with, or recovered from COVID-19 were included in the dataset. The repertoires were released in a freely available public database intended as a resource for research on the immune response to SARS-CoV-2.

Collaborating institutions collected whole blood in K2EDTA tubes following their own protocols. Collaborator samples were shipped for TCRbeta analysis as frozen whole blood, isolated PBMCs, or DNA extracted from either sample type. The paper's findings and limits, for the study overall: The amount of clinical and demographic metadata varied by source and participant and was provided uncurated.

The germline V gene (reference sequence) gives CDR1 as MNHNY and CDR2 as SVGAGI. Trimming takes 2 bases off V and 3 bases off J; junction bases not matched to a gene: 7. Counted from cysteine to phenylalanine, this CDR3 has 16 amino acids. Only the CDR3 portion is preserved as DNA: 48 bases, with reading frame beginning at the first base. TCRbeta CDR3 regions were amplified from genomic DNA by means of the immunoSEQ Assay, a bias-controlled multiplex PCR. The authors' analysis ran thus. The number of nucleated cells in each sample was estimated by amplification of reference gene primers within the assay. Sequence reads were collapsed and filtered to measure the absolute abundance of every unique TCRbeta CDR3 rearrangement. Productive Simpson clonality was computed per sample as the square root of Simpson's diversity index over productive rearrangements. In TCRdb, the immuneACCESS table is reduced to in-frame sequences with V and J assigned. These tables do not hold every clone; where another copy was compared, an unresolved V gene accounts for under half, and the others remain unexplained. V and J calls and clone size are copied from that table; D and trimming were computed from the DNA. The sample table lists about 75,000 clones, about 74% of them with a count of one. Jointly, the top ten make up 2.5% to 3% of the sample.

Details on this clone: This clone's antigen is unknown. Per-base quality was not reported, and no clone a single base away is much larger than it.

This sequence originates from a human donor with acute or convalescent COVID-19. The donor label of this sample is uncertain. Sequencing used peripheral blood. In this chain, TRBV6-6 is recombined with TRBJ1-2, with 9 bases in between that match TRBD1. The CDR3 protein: CASSYEGGQGDYGYTF. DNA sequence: TGTGCCAGCAGTTACGAGGGGGGACAGGGAGACTATGGCTACACCTTC.